Below are 10 T cell receptor beta chains sequenced from a single sample in a study of T cell repertoires in cytomegalovirus infection. MiXCR, run by TCRdb on the reads, gives a single entry per CDR3 protein. The table records a few hundred thousand distinct CDR3 sequences, approximately 25% of them present only once. The sample was PBMCs. All receptors come from a human donor in good health (CMV status not recorded). Some clones in this sample may be carry-over from other donors' samples.

This clonotype was observed many times. V is TRBV6-5 and J is TRBJ1-2; TRBD1 is a possible D gene (5 bases). Trimming stripped 0 bases from V and 2 bases from J, with 10 bases between. This CDR3 has 15 residues. Germline CDR1 and CDR2: MNHEY and SVGAGI. The CDR3 protein is CASSYSRQGNYGYTF. CDR3 sequence (DNA): TGTGCCAGCAGTTACTCGCGCCAGGGAAACTATGGCTACACCTTC.

This chain uses TRBV7-2 with TRBJ2-3; 8 nucleotides agree with TRBD2. Germline-derived CDR1 and CDR2 are SGHTA and FQGNSA. V was clipped by 4 bases and J by 2 bases; unmatched bases: 14. The CDR3 spans 18 residues. CDR3 bases: TGTGCCAGCAGCTATAATAGCGGGAAAGAGGATTACACAGATACGCAGTATTTT. Protein: CASSYNSGKEDYTDTQYF. Combining the CDR3 with reference TRBV7-2 and TRBJ2-3 gives the whole variable domain GAGVSQSPSNKVTEKGKDVELRCDPISGHTALYWYRQSLGQGLEFLIYFQGNSAPDKSGLPSDRFSAERTGGSVSTLTIQRTQQEDSAVYLCASSYNSGKEDYTDTQYFGPGTRLTVL.

This clonotype came up a few times. This chain connects TRBV29-1 to TRBJ1-2; D gene uncertain. Germline CDR1 and CDR2: SQVTM and ANQGSEA. Between the trimmed V and J ends, which lost 3 bases and 1 base, there was a span of 6 bases. This CDR3 has 12 residues. CDR3 bases: TGCAGCGTTGAGCGCGGTAACTATGGCTACACCTTC. Protein: CSVERGNYGYTF.

This rearrangement joins TRBV5-8 to TRBJ2-1, with D perhaps being TRBD1 or TRBD2 (6 bases each). V was pared by 4 bases and J by 5 bases, with 25 bases between. Germline V gene lookup returns CDR1 SGHTS and CDR2 YDEGEE. The CDR3 length is 18 residues. The CDR3 region has the DNA TGTGCCAGCAGCCCTGGAGGAAGGGGGACTCGAGGAAACAATGAGCAGTTCTTC. This sequence encodes CASSPGGRGTRGNNEQFF.

At least ten counts were recorded for this clonotype. This chain connects TRBV25-1 to TRBJ2-3, with TRBD1 matching over 7 bases. J gave up 4 bases and V 8 bases, and 9 bases lay outside the gene matches. Germline V gives CDR1 MGHDK, CDR2 SYGVNS. The CDR3 runs 14 residues. CDR3 DNA sequence: TGTGCCAGCCCTCTCCGGGACAGTTCAGATACGCAGTATTTT. Protein product: CASPLRDSSDTQYF.

This rearrangement joins TRBV20-1 to TRBJ2-7, with 9 bases lining up with TRBD1. CDR3 length equals 15 residues. Per the germline V gene, CDR1 is DFQATT and CDR2 is SNEGSKA (reference sequence). The V segment lost 6 bases and the J segment 0 bases; nucleotides outside the gene matches: 9. CDR3 nucleotides: TGCAGTGCCCCATGGGACAGGGAGAGCTCCTACGAGCAGTACTTC. Amino acids: CSAPWDRESSYEQYF.

This clonotype was recorded many times. The junction does not match germline at one end; this may be a read error. J is TRBJ2-2 and V is TRBV7-2, with D uncertain. Germline V gives CDR1 SGHTA, CDR2 FQGNSA. This CDR3 has 12 amino acids. CDR3 loop: CASSEWAGELFF. The CDR3 DNA is TGTGCCAGCAGCGAGTGGGCCGGCGAGCTGTTTTTT.

The rearrangement uses TRBV6-2 or TRBV6-3 and TRBJ2-1, with 16 nucleotides matching TRBD2. Per germline, CDR1 MNHEY and CDR2 SVGEGT. The CDR3 runs to 18 residues. J was trimmed by 4 bases and V by 5 bases; bases with no gene match: 8. DNA for the CDR3: TGTGCCAGCAGTCCCGGGACTAGCGGGAGGGTAGAGTACAATGAGCAGTTCTTC. Amino acids: CASSPGTSGRVEYNEQFF.

CDR3 loop: CASRGRDPRMYNEQFF. The CDR3, as DNA: TGTGCCAGCAGGGGCCGGGACCCCCGCATGTACAATGAGCAGTTCTTC. The chain employs TRBV12-3 or TRBV12-4 and TRBJ2-1; D could derive from TRBD1 or TRBD2 (5 bases each). CDR3 length: 16 residues. The V and J ends lost 6 bases and 4 bases respectively, with 19 bases between them.

V and J are TRBV6-2 or TRBV6-3 and TRBJ2-3, with D possibly matching TRBD2 (5 bases). V shed 4 bases and J shed 0 bases, with 11 bases lying between them. The CDR3 runs to 15 residues. Germline V lookup: CDR1 MNHEY, CDR2 SVGEGT. The CDR3 loop reads CASSSAADSTDTQYF. The CDR3 region has the DNA TGTGCCAGCAGTTCTGCAGCGGATAGCACAGATACGCAGTATTTT.